These 30 T cell receptor beta chains originate from one sample sequenced in a study of blood T cell repertoires in COVID-19. Clones were read by immunoSEQ multiplex PCR, and TCRdb kept only the in-frame ones, dropping some. The table records over 350,000 clones, around 89% of them present only once. Sequences were obtained from peripheral blood. These receptors were obtained from a woman in her thirties with acute or convalescent COVID-19.

This rearrangement joins TRBV18 to TRBJ1-3; D not resolved. The CDR3 extends over 13 amino acids. The germline V gene has CDR1 KGHSH and CDR2 LQKENI. The germline V and J ends were trimmed by 0 bases and 12 bases, with 12 bases remaining between them. CDR3 amino acids: CASSPPSSDYIYF. In DNA form, the CDR3 reads TGTGCCAGCTCACCACCCTCTTCGGACTACATATATTTT.

This clone occurred a few times. The genes are TRBV5-1 and TRBJ1-1; D gene unclear. CDR3 length equals 12 residues. V was shortened by 5 bases and J by 0 bases, with 5 bases between the two germline ends. The germline CDR1 and CDR2 sequences are SGHRS and YFSETQ. CDR3 in amino acids: CASRTMNTEAFF. The CDR3 DNA follows: TGCGCCAGCAGAACAATGAACACTGAAGCTTTCTTT.

This CDR3 is CASSDDEDTGELFF. Written as DNA, the CDR3 is TGTGCCAGCAGCGACGACGAGGACACCGGGGAGCTGTTTTTT. V and J are TRBV21-1 and TRBJ2-2; TRBD2 reflects the table's D call only, with no check against the DNA. TRBV21-1 is a known pseudogene. The CDR3 has 14 residues.

The V and J genes are TRBV6-5 and TRBJ2-5; 7 bases are shared with TRBD2. The CDR3 consists of 13 residues. The V gene's germline CDR1 is MNHEY and CDR2 SVGAGI. The trim removed 6 bases at V and 5 bases at J, leaving 6 bases unmatched. For the CDR3, the DNA is TGTGCCAGCAGCGCCCGGGACTACGAGACCCAGTACTTC. Protein sequence: CASSARDYETQYF.

The count of this clone is one. The CDR3 region is CASSIVVSGGGQPQHF. CDR3 nucleotide sequence: TGTGCCAGTAGTATAGTGGTGAGCGGGGGCGGTCAGCCCCAGCATTTT. The chain joins TRBV19 to TRBJ1-5; possibly TRBD1 for D (6 bases). Trimming took 1 base from V and 6 from J, leaving 16 bases between them. Germline V gene sequence: CDR1 LNHDA, CDR2 SQIVND (reference sequence). This CDR3 is 16 amino acids long.

In DNA form, the CDR3 reads TGTGCCAGCAGCTTACGGACAGGGGGGATCACTGAAGCTTTCTTT. It codes for CASSLRTGGITEAFF. V usage is TRBV7-2 and J usage is TRBJ1-1; TRBD1 matches 10 bases. Germline V CDR1 and CDR2: SGHTA, FQGNSA. The CDR3 is 15 residues long. Trimming at V came to 2 bases and at J to 4 bases, leaving 4 bases not matched to a gene. Looking up the rest from reference TRBV7-2 and TRBJ1-1 gives the full variable domain: GAGVSQSPSNKVTEKGKDVELRCDPISGHTALYWYRQSLGQGLEFLIYFQGNSAPDKSGLPSDRFSAERTGGSVSTLTIQRTQQEDSAVYLCASSLRTGGITEAFFGQGTRLTVV.

The V and J genes are TRBV23-1 and TRBJ1-4, with 9 nucleotides matching TRBD1. TRBV23-1 is an open reading frame whose function is uncertain. The V gene end was trimmed by 6 bases and the J gene end by 5 bases; junction bases not matched to a gene: 13. This CDR3 is 17 amino acids long. This CDR3 reads CASRPGQGLVDNEKLFF. DNA for the CDR3: TGCGCCAGCAGGCCGGGACAGGGTTTGGTAGACAATGAAAAACTGTTTTTT.

V and J are TRBV7-9 and TRBJ2-7; possible D gene TRBD2, 6 bases. CDR3 length: 13 residues. From germline, CDR1 is SEHNR and CDR2 FQNEAQ (reference sequence). V was pared by 5 bases and J by 8 bases, with 16 bases between. CDR3 nucleotides: TGTGCCAGCAGCCGTCGGGACTCTACGAAGCAGTACTTC. Translating gives CASSRRDSTKQYF.

The chain employs TRBV6-1 and TRBJ2-5; 7 bases map to TRBD2. This CDR3 has 13 residues. With 4 bases clipped from V and 5 bases from J, the junction kept 4 bases outside the gene matches. Germline V gene data show CDR1 as MNHNS and CDR2 as SASEGT. CDR3 in amino acids: CASSGAGRETQYF. CDR3 coding DNA: TGTGCCAGCAGTGGAGCGGGGCGTGAGACCCAGTACTTC.

The genes are TRBV7-6 and TRBJ2-3; no clear D gene. The CDR3 sequence is 14 residues long. Germline V CDR1 and CDR2: SGHVS, FNYEAQ. Trimming removed 5 bases from V and 2 bases from J, with 11 bases in between. DNA for the CDR3: TGTGCCAGCAGCCCAGAAAGTACCACAGATACGCAGTATTTT. It codes for CASSPESTTDTQYF.

The gene calls are TRBV6-4 and TRBJ1-1; 7 bases map to TRBD1. In germline, CDR1 is MRHNA, CDR2 SNTAGT. CDR3 length: 14 amino acids. Trimming removed 6 bases from V and 0 bases from J; junction bases left unmatched: 4. The CDR3 DNA sequence: TGTGCCAGCAGGAGGGACAGCATGAACACTGAAGCTTTCTTT. Its protein is CASRRDSMNTEAFF.

CDR3 coding DNA: TGTGCCAGCAGCGTAGGAACATCCCCTAATTCACCCCTCCACTTT. This codes for CASSVGTSPNSPLHF. The chain combines TRBV9 with TRBJ1-6, with D uncertain. CDR3 length: 15 residues. With 0 bases removed from V and 6 bases from J, the gap between germline ends came to 10 bases. Germline V gene sequence: CDR1 SGDLS, CDR2 YYNGEE.

The chain carries TRBV19 and TRBJ1-3; 11 nucleotides align to TRBD1. The germline V gene has CDR1 LNHDA and CDR2 SQIVND (reference sequence). J was trimmed by 2 bases and V by 8 bases; bases with no gene match: 8. CDR3 length: 16 amino acids. The CDR3 DNA reads as TGTGCCAGTCGCCGGGACAGGGGGGATGCTGGAAACACCATATATTTT. Protein product: CASRRDRGDAGNTIYF.

This clone was seen just once. V usage is TRBV5-1 and J usage is TRBJ2-3; no definite D call. This CDR3 is 14 amino acids long. Germline loops: CDR1 SGHRS, CDR2 YFSETQ. The V gene lost 0 bases and the J gene lost 4 bases, with 9 bases spanning the gap. The CDR3 spells CASSLEGVADTQYF. The CDR3 coding sequence is TGCGCCAGCAGCTTGGAAGGAGTGGCAGATACGCAGTATTTT.

The chain recombines TRBV5-6 with TRBJ1-5; perhaps TRBD1 as D (5 bases). Germline-derived CDR1 and CDR2 are SGHDT and YYEEEE. V was pared by 5 bases and J by 2 bases, with 17 bases between. The CDR3 totals 16 residues. The CDR3 bases are TGTGCCAGCAGTCATTTTTTCCAGGGCCGCAATCAGCCCCAGCATTTT. This encodes CASSHFFQGRNQPQHF. Combining the CDR3 with reference TRBV5-6 and TRBJ1-5 gives the whole variable domain DAGVTQSPTHLIKTRGQQVTLRCSPKSGHDTVSWYQQALGQGPQFIFQYYEEEERQRGNFPDRFSGHQFPNYSSELNVNALLLGDSALYLCASSHFFQGRNQPQHFGDGTRLSIL.

V usage is TRBV18 and J usage is TRBJ2-5, with TRBD2 identical over 10 bases. Per the germline V gene, CDR1 is KGHSH and CDR2 is LQKENI. The CDR3 extends over 17 amino acids. Trimming cost V 1 base and J 5 bases; bases outside gene matches: 10. The CDR3 region has the DNA TGTGCCAGCTCACCACTTAGTCCAGCGGGGGGGCCGGAGACCCAGTACTTC. The encoded protein is CASSPLSPAGGPETQYF.

The V call is TRBV29-1, the J call TRBJ1-1, with D perhaps TRBD1 (6 bases). V gave up 5 bases and J gave up 0 bases, with 13 bases separating them. The germline CDR1 and CDR2 sequences are SQVTM and ANQGSEA. The CDR3 totals 14 residues. The chain's CDR3 is CSVFSGGLNTEAFF. The CDR3 DNA reads TGCAGCGTTTTCTCGGGGGGCTTGAACACTGAAGCTTTCTTT.

V is TRBV6-5 and J is TRBJ1-1; D remains ambiguous. Looked up from germline, CDR1 is MNHEY and CDR2 is SVGAGI. Trimming pared 4 bases from V and 0 bases from J, leaving 12 bases between. This CDR3 has 15 residues. CDR3 residues: CASSFKQSLNTEAFF. CDR3 sequence (DNA): TGTGCCAGCAGTTTCAAACAGAGCTTGAACACTGAAGCTTTCTTT.

This clone was counted a few times. This chain links TRBV5-1 with TRBJ2-7; tentatively, D is TRBD2 (5 bases). Germline V gives CDR1 SGHRS, CDR2 YFSETQ. Trimming took off 4 bases at V and 3 bases at J, with 8 bases between the two ends. The length of the CDR3 is 12 residues. CDR3 coding DNA: TGCGCCAGCAGCCTGGACTTCTACGAGCAGTACTTC. Its protein is CASSLDFYEQYF.

CDR3 loop: CASSWDRETQYF. The CDR3 DNA follows: TGTGCCAGCAGTTGGGACAGGGAGACCCAGTACTTC. This rearrangement joins TRBV5-6 to TRBJ2-5, with 8 bases lining up with TRBD1. CDR1 SGHDT and CDR2 YYEEEE come from the germline V gene. Unmatched junction bases numbered 2, after V lost 5 bases and J lost 5 bases. This CDR3 has 12 residues. The variable domain in full, with the rest retrieved from reference TRBV5-6 and TRBJ2-5, is DAGVTQSPTHLIKTRGQQVTLRCSPKSGHDTVSWYQQALGQGPQFIFQYYEEEERQRGNFPDRFSGHQFPNYSSELNVNALLLGDSALYLCASSWDRETQYFGPGTRLLVL.

This chain connects TRBV11-3 to TRBJ2-2; possibly TRBD2 for D (5 bases). Trimming cost V 1 base and J 6 bases, with 15 bases left between them. The CDR3 totals 16 residues. CDR1 SGHNT and CDR2 YENEEA come from the germline V gene. CDR3 bases: TGTGCCAGCAGCTTAGGAGCTAGCACGGCCCCCGGGGAGCTGTTTTTT. The encoded protein is CASSLGASTAPGELFF. The full variable domain, rest sourced from reference TRBV11-3 and TRBJ2-2, is EAGVVQSPRYKIIEKKQPVAFWCNPISGHNTLYWYLQNLGQGPELLIRYENEEAVDDSQLPKDRFSAERLKGVDSTLKIQPAELGDSAVYLCASSLGASTAPGELFFGEGSRLTVL.

This clone was seen a handful of times. This sample includes further DNA sequences coding for the same CDR3. The V gene is TRBV19, the J gene TRBJ1-6; no clear D. V dropped 6 bases and J dropped 0 bases, with 6 bases sitting between them. This CDR3 region has 14 residues. The germline V gene encodes CDR1 LNHDA and CDR2 SQIVND (reference sequence). DNA for the CDR3: TGTGCCAGTAGCCTGAGCTCCTATAATTCACCCCTCCACTTT. Translated: CASSLSSYNSPLHF.

The table lists this clone with a count of one. V usage is TRBV5-1 and J usage is TRBJ2-7, with 8 bases aligning to TRBD2. V shed 2 bases, J shed 2 bases, and the junction held 6 bases outside the gene matches. CDR1 is SGHRS, CDR2 YFSETQ, per germline. The CDR3 length is 15 residues. The chain's CDR3 is CASSFLAGQAYEQYF. CDR3 in DNA: TGCGCCAGCAGCTTCCTAGCGGGCCAGGCCTACGAGCAGTACTTC.

The chain couples TRBV15 to TRBJ2-4; TRBD2 agrees at 9 bases. V dropped 3 bases and J dropped 0; count of bases not matched to a gene: 6. CDR1 LNHNV and CDR2 YYDKDF come from the germline V gene (reference sequence). The CDR3 totals 17 residues. The CDR3 loop is CATSSTSGGLAKNIQYF. The CDR3 nucleotides are TGTGCCACCAGCAGTACCAGCGGGGGGCTAGCCAAAAACATTCAGTACTTC.

The V call is TRBV2, the J call TRBJ2-7, with 8 bases lining up with TRBD1. Germline-derived CDR1 and CDR2 are SNHLY and FYNNEI. V trimming: 5 bases; J trimming: 5 bases; junction bases outside the gene matches: 11. The CDR3 totals 15 residues. The CDR3 nucleotides are TGTGCCAGCAGTCGGTCACGGACAGGGCAGGACGAGCAGTACTTC. It specifies CASSRSRTGQDEQYF.

The V gene is TRBV3-1 (or the pseudogene TRBV3-2), the J gene TRBJ2-5; tentatively, D is TRBD1 (7 bases). CDR1 and CDR2 (germline): LGHDT, YNNKEL (reference sequence). The CDR3 contains 15 residues. The germline V and J ends were trimmed by 0 bases and 5 bases, with 13 bases remaining between them. The CDR3 sequence: CASSQDYGGQETQYF. In nucleotides, the CDR3 is TGTGCCAGCAGCCAAGATTACGGGGGACAGGAGACCCAGTACTTC.

This chain uses TRBV3-1 (or the pseudogene TRBV3-2) with TRBJ1-2; no clear D gene. Per the germline V gene, CDR1 is LGHDT and CDR2 is YNNKEL (reference sequence). CDR3 length: 13 amino acids. Trimming stripped 1 base from V and 8 bases from J, with 11 bases between. The CDR3 DNA sequence: TGTGCCAGCAGCCAAGTCAGAGGGAAAGGCTACACCTTC. It yields the protein CASSQVRGKGYTF.

The chain has TRBV11-2 and TRBJ2-3, with 11 bases identical to TRBD2. CDR3 length equals 16 residues. With 5 bases clipped from V and 3 bases from J, the junction kept 7 bases outside the gene matches. CDR1 and CDR2 (germline): SGHAT, FQNNGV. CDR3 sequence: CASSPTSGGLTDTQYF. For the CDR3, the DNA is TGTGCCAGCAGCCCAACTAGCGGGGGCCTAACAGATACGCAGTATTTT.

The chain uses TRBV11-2 and TRBJ2-3, with 15 positions matching TRBD2. There are 16 residues in the CDR3. The ends lost 4 bases at V and 11 bases at J; junction bases unmatched: 10. Germline V gives CDR1 SGHAT, CDR2 FQNNGV. This CDR3 reads CASSYGLAGGLPVQYF. The CDR3 DNA is TGTGCCAGCAGCTACGGACTAGCGGGGGGGCTTCCGGTGCAGTATTTT.

The chain joins TRBV29-1 to TRBJ2-5, with 11 bases identical to TRBD2. CDR1 and CDR2 from the germline V gene are SQVTM and ANQGSEA. This CDR3 has 15 residues. With V trimmed by 4 bases and J by 5 bases, 9 bases remained unmatched. CDR3 nucleotide sequence: TGCAGCGTTGTAAAACTAGCGGGGGTTCGGGAGACCCAGTACTTC. As protein: CSVVKLAGVRETQYF.